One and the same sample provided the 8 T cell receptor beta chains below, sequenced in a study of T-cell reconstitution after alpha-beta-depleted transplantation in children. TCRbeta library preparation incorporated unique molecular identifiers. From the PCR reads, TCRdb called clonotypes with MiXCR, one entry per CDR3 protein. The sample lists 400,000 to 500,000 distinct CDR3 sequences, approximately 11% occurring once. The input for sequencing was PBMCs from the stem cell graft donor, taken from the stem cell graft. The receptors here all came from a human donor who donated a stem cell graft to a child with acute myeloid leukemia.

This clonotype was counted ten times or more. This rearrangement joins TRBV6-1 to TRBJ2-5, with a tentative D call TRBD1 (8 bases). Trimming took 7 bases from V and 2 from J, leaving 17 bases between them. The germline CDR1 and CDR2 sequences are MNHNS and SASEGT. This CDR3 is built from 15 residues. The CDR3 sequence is CASNYRGRGQETQYF. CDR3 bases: TGTGCCAGCAACTACAGGGGGAGGGGGCAAGAGACCCAGTACTTC.

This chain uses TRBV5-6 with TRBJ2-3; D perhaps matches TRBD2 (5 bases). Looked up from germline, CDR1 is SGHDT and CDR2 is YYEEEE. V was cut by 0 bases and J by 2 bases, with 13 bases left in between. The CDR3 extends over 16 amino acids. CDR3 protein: CASSLAVERNTDTQYF. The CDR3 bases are TGTGCCAGCAGCTTGGCCGTGGAGCGGAACACAGATACGCAGTATTTT.

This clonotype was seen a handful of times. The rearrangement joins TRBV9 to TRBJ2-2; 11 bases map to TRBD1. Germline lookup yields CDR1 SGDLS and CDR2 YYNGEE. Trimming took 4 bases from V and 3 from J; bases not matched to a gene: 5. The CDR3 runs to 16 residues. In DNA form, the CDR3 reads TGTGCCAGCAGCCCAGGACAGGGGGCGGACACCGGGGAGCTGTTTTTT. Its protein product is CASSPGQGADTGELFF.

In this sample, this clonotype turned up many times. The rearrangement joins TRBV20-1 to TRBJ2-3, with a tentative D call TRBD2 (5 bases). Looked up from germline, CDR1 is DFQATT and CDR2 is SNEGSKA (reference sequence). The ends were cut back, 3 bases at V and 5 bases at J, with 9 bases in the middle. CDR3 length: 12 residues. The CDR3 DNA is TGCAGTGCTAGTTCTGCGGGAGATACGCAGTATTTT. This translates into CSASSAGDTQYF.

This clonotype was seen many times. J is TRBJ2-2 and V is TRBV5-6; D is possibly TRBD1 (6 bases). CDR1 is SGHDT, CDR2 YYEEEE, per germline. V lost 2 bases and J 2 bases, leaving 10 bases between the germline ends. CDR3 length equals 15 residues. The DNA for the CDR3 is TGTGCCAGCAGCTTCGAGGGGACAAACACCGGGGAGCTGTTTTTT. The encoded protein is CASSFEGTNTGELFF.

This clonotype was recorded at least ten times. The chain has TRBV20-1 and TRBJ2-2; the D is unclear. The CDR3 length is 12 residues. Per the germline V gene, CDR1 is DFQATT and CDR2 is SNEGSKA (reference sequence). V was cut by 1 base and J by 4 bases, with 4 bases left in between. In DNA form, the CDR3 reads TGCAGTGCTAGAGGCCCCACCGGGGAGCTGTTTTTT. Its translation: CSARGPTGELFF.

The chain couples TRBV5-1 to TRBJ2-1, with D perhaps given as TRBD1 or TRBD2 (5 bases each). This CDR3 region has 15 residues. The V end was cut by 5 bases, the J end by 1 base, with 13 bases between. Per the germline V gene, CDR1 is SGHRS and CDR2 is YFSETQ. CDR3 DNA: TGCGCCAGCAGTTCGACAGAGGGTTCCTACAATGAGCAGTTCTTC. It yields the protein CASSSTEGSYNEQFF.

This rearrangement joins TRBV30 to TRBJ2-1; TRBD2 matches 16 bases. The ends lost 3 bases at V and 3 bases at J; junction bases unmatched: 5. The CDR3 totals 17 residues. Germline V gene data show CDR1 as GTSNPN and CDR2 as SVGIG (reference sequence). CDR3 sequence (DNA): TGTGCCTGGAGGGGACTAGCGGGGGGGACGGACTACAATGAGCAGTTCTTC. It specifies CAWRGLAGGTDYNEQFF.